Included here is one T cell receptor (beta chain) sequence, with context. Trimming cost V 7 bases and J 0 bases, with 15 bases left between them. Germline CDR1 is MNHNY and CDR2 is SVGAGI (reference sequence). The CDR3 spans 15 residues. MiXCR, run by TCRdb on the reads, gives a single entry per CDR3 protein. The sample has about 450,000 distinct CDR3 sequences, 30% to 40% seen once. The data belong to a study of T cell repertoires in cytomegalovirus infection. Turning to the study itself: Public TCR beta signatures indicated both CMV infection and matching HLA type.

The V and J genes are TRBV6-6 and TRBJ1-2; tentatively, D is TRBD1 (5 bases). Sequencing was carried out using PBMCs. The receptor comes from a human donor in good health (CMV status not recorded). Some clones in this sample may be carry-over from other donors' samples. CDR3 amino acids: CASIKSGGANYGYTF. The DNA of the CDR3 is TGTGCCAGCATCAAAAGTGGGGGAGCTAACTATGGCTACACCTTC.